These 31 T cell receptor beta chains share one sample of origin, sequenced in a study of T-cell reconstitution after alpha-beta-depleted transplantation in children. The library targeted TCRbeta and was prepared with unique molecular identifiers. TCRdb recomputed calls from the PCR reads with MiXCR, one row per CDR3 protein. The table lists 230,000 or so distinct CDR3 sequences, approximately 9.9% of them singletons, with over 4.5% in the top ten. The sequenced sample was PBMCs from the stem cell graft donor, obtained from the stem cell graft. The source of these receptors is a human donor who donated a stem cell graft to a child with SCID.

This clonotype was seen many times. The chain employs TRBV4-3 and TRBJ1-1, with D maybe TRBD1 (5 bases). Trimming stripped 0 bases from V and 2 bases from J, with 13 bases between. The V gene's germline CDR1 is LGHNA and CDR2 YSLEER. This CDR3 has 16 amino acids. The CDR3 is CASSQDVGHTNTEAFF. As DNA, the CDR3 is TGCGCCAGCAGCCAAGATGTTGGACACACAAACACTGAAGCTTTCTTT.

This clonotype was found many times. V is TRBV15 and J is TRBJ1-1, with no clear D. The CDR3 consists of 14 residues. Germline values: CDR1 LNHNV, CDR2 YYDKDF (reference sequence). Trimming took off 0 bases at V and 3 bases at J, with 8 bases between the two ends. In nucleotides, the CDR3 is TGTGCCACCAGCAGAGATGGTAGGGACACTGAAGCTTTCTTT. This translates into CATSRDGRDTEAFF.

This clonotype was seen repeatedly, ten times or more. The V call is TRBV5-1, the J call TRBJ2-2, with D tentatively TRBD1 (5 bases). Between the trimmed V and J ends, which lost 1 base and 2 bases, there was a span of 12 bases. In germline, CDR1 is SGHRS, CDR2 YFSETQ. The CDR3 length is 16 residues. CDR3 nucleotides: TGCGCCAGCAGCTTGCTTCCGCAGGGCAACACCGGGGAGCTGTTTTTT. It is translated as CASSLLPQGNTGELFF.

At least ten counts were recorded for this clonotype. V and J are TRBV20-1 and TRBJ2-3; TRBD1 matches at 7 bases. The CDR3 length is 15 residues. Per germline, CDR1 DFQATT and CDR2 SNEGSKA (reference sequence). V lost 3 bases and J lost 1; bases outside the gene matches: 7. The CDR3 region has the DNA TGCAGTGCTAGGGGGACAGTCCCTGGCACAGATACGCAGTATTTT. Amino acids: CSARGTVPGTDTQYF.

This clonotype was observed many times. The chain carries TRBV4-2 and TRBJ1-6, with a possible D match to TRBD1 (6 bases). The CDR3 totals 17 residues. V lost 1 base and J lost 0, with 10 bases in between. Germline V gene data show CDR1 as LGHNA and CDR2 as YNFKEQ. In nucleotides, the CDR3 is TGTGCCAGCAGCCAAGCAACAGGGAGCTCCTATAATTCACCCCTCCACTTT. Encoded protein: CASSQATGSSYNSPLHF.

About this clonotype: A read error may be the cause here, since a much bigger clone is one base away. The V gene is TRBV20-1, the J gene TRBJ1-5; D unresolved. This CDR3 is built from 12 residues. The V gene's germline CDR1 is DFQATT and CDR2 SNEGSKA (reference sequence). This chain's CDR3 is CRARRNNQPQHF. As DNA, the CDR3 is TGCAGAGCTAGGCGGAATAATCAGCCCCAGCATTTT.

This clonotype has a count of ten or more. Here the CDR3 DNA reads TGCAGTGCTAGAGGCAACAGAGAATATGAAGCTTTCTTT. Its translation: CSARGNREYEAFF. J is TRBJ1-1 and V is TRBV20-1; D uncertain. Germline assignment: CDR1 DFQATT and CDR2 SNEGSKA (reference sequence). Deletions cut 1 base from V and 7 bases from J, with 13 bases between. CDR3 length: 13 amino acids.

Of note for this clonotype: The junction departs from germline at one end; a sequencing error may be responsible. The CDR3 loop is CCARDRLAGGHNEQFF. The DNA of the CDR3 is TGCTGTGCTAGAGATCGGTTAGCGGGGGGGCACAATGAGCAGTTCTTC. The V and J genes are TRBV20-1 and TRBJ2-1; TRBD2 agrees at 11 bases. This CDR3 is built from 16 residues. Germline CDR1 reads DFQATT; CDR2 reads SNEGSKA (reference sequence).

Many counts were recorded for this clonotype. The rearrangement uses TRBV15 and TRBJ1-1; D unresolved. There are 14 residues in the CDR3. V was trimmed by 0 bases and J by 1 base, leaving 6 bases between them. Germline lookup yields CDR1 LNHNV and CDR2 YYDKDF (reference sequence). The CDR3 DNA follows: TGTGCCACCAGCAGAGATCCGGGGAACACTGAAGCTTTCTTT. It encodes CATSRDPGNTEAFF.

This clonotype was seen a few times. The chain links TRBV18 to TRBJ2-3; D ambiguous. Germline CDR1 reads KGHSH; CDR2 reads LQKENI. This CDR3 has 13 amino acids. V was shortened by 1 base and J by 7 bases, with 9 bases between the two germline ends. CDR3 loop: CASSPLTINTQYF. DNA of the CDR3: TGTGCCAGCTCACCACTTACTATCAATACGCAGTATTTT.

At least ten counts were recorded for this clonotype. The genes are TRBV20-1 and TRBJ1-1; D unresolved. V was shortened by 0 bases and J by 8 bases, with 4 bases between the two germline ends. The CDR3 totals 10 residues. Germline CDR1 is DFQATT and CDR2 is SNEGSKA (reference sequence). DNA of the CDR3: TGCAGTGCTAGAGATCGGGAAGCTTTCTTT. This sequence encodes CSARDREAFF.

This clonotype was observed many times. The chain carries TRBV5-1 and TRBJ1-1, with no clear D. The CDR3 has 17 amino acids. Trimming removed 0 bases at V and 5 bases at J, with 20 bases between. Germline assignment: CDR1 SGHRS and CDR2 YFSETQ. CDR3 sequence reads: CASSLGEALGRRTEAFF. The CDR3 DNA is TGCGCCAGCAGCTTGGGGGAGGCCCTAGGCAGGCGGACTGAAGCTTTCTTT.

This clonotype was detected ten times or more. The gene calls are TRBV7-8 and TRBJ2-1, with 12 nucleotides matching TRBD2. CDR1 and CDR2 (germline): SGHVS, FQNEAQ. The trim removed 1 base at V and 6 bases at J, leaving 1 base unmatched. The CDR3 is 15 amino acids. CDR3 sequence: CASSLELAGGNEQFF. Here the CDR3 DNA reads TGTGCCAGCAGCTTAGAACTAGCGGGGGGCAATGAGCAGTTCTTC.

The sample holds many counts of this clonotype. The genes are TRBV5-1 and TRBJ1-1, with D possibly TRBD1 on 6 matching bases. Trimming pared 1 base from V and 6 bases from J, leaving 7 bases between. This CDR3 is built from 12 residues. Germline CDR1 SGHRS, CDR2 YFSETQ. The CDR3 nucleotides are TGCGCCAGCAGCTTGCAGGGGCCTGAAGCTTTCTTT. Translation gives CASSLQGPEAFF.

This clonotype was seen ten or more times. This rearrangement joins TRBV5-1 to TRBJ2-1, with TRBD1 matching over 9 bases. The CDR3 length is 14 residues. CDR1 is SGHRS and CDR2 is YFSETQ in the germline V gene. J gave up 5 bases and V 4 bases, and 4 bases lay outside the gene matches. CDR3 sequence reads: CASSTRQGDNEQFF. The DNA of the CDR3 is TGCGCCAGCAGCACTAGACAGGGGGACAATGAGCAGTTCTTC.

This clonotype was counted ten times or more. The V gene is TRBV20-1, the J gene TRBJ2-1, with 7 bases identical to TRBD2. This CDR3 has 15 amino acids. V dropped 0 bases and J dropped 2; count of bases not matched to a gene: 4. The V gene's germline CDR1 is DFQATT and CDR2 SNEGSKA (reference sequence). The CDR3 coding sequence is TGCAGTGCTAGAGATCCTAGCGGTGCCTACAATGAGCAGTTCTTC. Protein product: CSARDPSGAYNEQFF.

The genes are TRBV6-5 and TRBJ2-7; the match to TRBD1 covers 7 bases. Germline CDR1 is MNHEY and CDR2 is SVGAGI. With 2 bases clipped from V and 3 bases from J, the junction kept 1 base outside the gene matches. The CDR3 sequence is 13 residues long. CDR3 sequence reads: CASSYDRDYEQYF. The CDR3 DNA sequence: TGTGCCAGCAGTTACGACAGGGACTACGAGCAGTACTTC.

This clonotype occurred many times. The chain combines TRBV5-5 with TRBJ1-5, with TRBD1 matching over 7 bases. The CDR3 has 15 amino acids. Germline CDR1 is SGHKS and CDR2 is YYEKEE (reference sequence). The J segment lost 7 bases and the V segment lost 3 bases, leaving 10 bases of the junction unmatched. CDR3 sequence reads: CASSSGQAPGQPQHF. The CDR3 DNA reads as TGTGCCAGCAGCTCCGGACAGGCCCCCGGCCAGCCCCAGCATTTT.

In its sample, this clonotype was seen many times. J is TRBJ1-2 and V is TRBV3-1, with TRBD1 matching over 7 bases. This CDR3 has 14 amino acids. CDR1 and CDR2 from the germline V gene are LGHDT and YNNKEL (reference sequence). The ends lost 5 bases at V and 6 bases at J; junction bases unmatched: 9. CDR3 residues: CASSETHRGNGYTF. The CDR3 bases are TGTGCCAGCAGCGAAACCCACAGGGGCAATGGCTACACCTTC.

This chain links TRBV11-2 with TRBJ2-5; D not certain. There are 15 residues in the CDR3. Germline values: CDR1 SGHAT, CDR2 FQNNGV. V lost 5 bases, J lost 0 bases, and 13 bases lay in between. CDR3: CASSLRPSYQETQYF. The CDR3 DNA follows: TGTGCCAGCAGCCTACGTCCCAGCTACCAAGAGACCCAGTACTTC.

This clonotype was detected ten times or more. The V and J genes are TRBV5-1 and TRBJ2-1; maybe TRBD2 (6 bases). Germline CDR1 reads SGHRS; CDR2 reads YFSETQ. The CDR3 is 14 amino acids. V lost 6 bases to trimming and J lost 1 base, with 11 bases between them. Here the CDR3 DNA reads TGCGCCAGCATGTCGGGGGATTCCTACAATGAGCAGTTCTTC. This translates into CASMSGDSYNEQFF.

Many counts were recorded for this clonotype. This chain uses TRBV4-1 with TRBJ1-1; 9 bases match TRBD1. CDR1 MGHRA and CDR2 YSYEKL come from the germline V gene. The CDR3 totals 13 residues. Losses at the gene ends were 8 bases for V and 12 bases for J; bases not matched to a gene: 13. The CDR3 spells CASEDGAGQGTFF. Here the CDR3 DNA reads TGCGCCAGCGAGGATGGTGCGGGACAGGGTACTTTCTTT.

This clonotype has ten or more counts. This sequence joins TRBV10-2 and TRBJ1-5; D unresolved. Germline loops: CDR1 WSHSY, CDR2 SAAADI. Trimming took 4 bases from V and 5 from J, leaving 9 bases between them. The CDR3 totals 13 residues. The CDR3 DNA reads as TGCGCCAGCAGTGCACTGGGATATCAGCCCCAGCATTTT. Amino acids: CASSALGYQPQHF.

This clonotype was picked up many times. V gene TRBV18 combines with J gene TRBJ2-3; D might be TRBD1 (5 bases). In germline, CDR1 is KGHSH, CDR2 LQKENI. This CDR3 comprises 15 residues. V dropped 5 bases and J dropped 3 bases, with 15 bases sitting between them. CDR3 region: CASSTGAGLTDTQYF. DNA of the CDR3: TGTGCCAGCTCAACTGGGGCAGGGCTTACAGATACGCAGTATTTT.

This clonotype was counted many times. The chain couples TRBV12-3 or TRBV12-4 to TRBJ1-2; D is uncertain. The CDR3 contains 12 residues. The V end was cut by 3 bases, the J end by 8 bases, with 10 bases between. CDR3: CASSFLGGGYTF. The DNA of the CDR3 is TGTGCCAGCAGTTTTCTGGGCGGGGGCTACACCTTC.

About this clonotype: A much larger clone differs by one base, so this may be a read error. The rearrangement uses TRBV7-8 and TRBJ1-2; 11 nucleotides align to TRBD1. The CDR3 loop spans 15 amino acids. The V gene's germline CDR1 is SGHVS and CDR2 FQNEAQ. Written as DNA, the CDR3 is TGTGCCATCAGCTTAGGGGGGACAGGGGGCTATGGCTACACCTTC. Its translation is CAISLGGTGGYGYTF.

This clonotype appeared many times. The chain employs TRBV5-1 and TRBJ1-4, with D tentatively TRBD1 (5 bases). The CDR3 runs 16 residues. V was shortened by 0 bases and J by 1 base, with 10 bases between the two germline ends. CDR1 is SGHRS and CDR2 is YFSETQ in the germline V gene. Written as DNA, the CDR3 is TGCGCCAGCAGCTTGGAATGGGGCAAAACTAATGAAAAACTGTTTTTT. Translated, it gives CASSLEWGKTNEKLFF. The variable domain in full, completed from reference TRBV5-1 and TRBJ1-4, reads KAGVTQTPRYLIKTRGQQVTLSCSPISGHRSVSWYQQTPGQGLQFLFEYFSETQRNKGNFPGRFSGRQFSNSRSEMNVSTLELGDSALYLCASSLEWGKTNEKLFFGSGTQLSVL.

This CDR3 is CASSLYSGGPDTQYF. In DNA, the CDR3 is TGTGCCAGCAGTCTATATAGCGGGGGGCCAGATACGCAGTATTTT. The chain employs TRBV27 and TRBJ2-3, with 10 bases that match TRBD2. Trimming at V came to 5 bases and at J to 4 bases, leaving 6 bases not matched to a gene. Germline loops: CDR1 MNHEY, CDR2 SMNVEV (reference sequence). The CDR3 spans 15 residues.

This clonotype came up many times. This sequence joins TRBV5-4 and TRBJ2-5; a weak D match, TRBD2 (5 bases). This CDR3 has 13 amino acids. Germline loops: CDR1 SGHNT, CDR2 YYREEE (reference sequence). Trimming pared 3 bases from V and 3 bases from J, leaving 9 bases between. This CDR3 reads CASSSAGEETQYF. Written as DNA, the CDR3 is TGTGCCAGCAGCTCGGCCGGGGAAGAGACCCAGTACTTC.

The sample holds many counts of this clonotype. V gene TRBV5-1 combines with J gene TRBJ2-1; D unclear. CDR1 is SGHRS and CDR2 is YFSETQ in the germline V gene. The V end lost 0 bases, the J end lost 5 bases, and 9 bases lay between the germline ends. The CDR3 runs to 14 residues. CDR3 sequence reads: CASSLERSNNEQFF. CDR3 coding DNA: TGCGCCAGCAGCTTGGAACGGTCAAACAATGAGCAGTTCTTC.

This clonotype was found many times. This chain connects TRBV6-2 or TRBV6-3 to TRBJ2-5, with D uncertain. CDR3 length equals 14 residues. V was shortened by 5 bases and J by 2 bases, with 12 bases between the two germline ends. The germline CDR1 and CDR2 sequences are MNHEY and SVGEGT. This chain's CDR3 is CASSHTELQETQYF. Written as DNA, the CDR3 is TGTGCCAGCAGTCACACCGAGTTGCAAGAGACCCAGTACTTC.